These 9 T cell receptor beta chains came from one sample sequenced in a study of T cell clones after liver transplantation (dated by TCRdb to the late 2010s). Libraries were made using the immunoSEQ multiplex PCR assay. This is the immuneACCESS table as TCRdb keeps it, with only in-frame sequences that have V and J called. A part of the clones is gone; compared with another copy, unresolved V genes explain less than half, and the rest is unexplained. This sample lists 55,000 to 75,000 clones; roughly 92% were detected once. The ten biggest clones cover approximately 0.96% of the sample. Material: CD4+ T cells from blood, obtained around 25 months after liver transplant. These receptor sequences come from a human patient who received a liver transplant. After a transplant, not all T cells may be the patient's own; some may come from the graft donor.

This clone is a singleton in its sample. The rearrangement links TRBV28 to TRBJ2-7, with TRBD1 matching 12 bases. The CDR3 runs 15 residues. Unmatched junction bases numbered 6, after V lost 5 bases and J lost 4 bases. CDR1 is MDHEN, CDR2 SYDVKM, per germline. The DNA of the CDR3 is TGTGCCAGCAGTAGGAGGGACAGGGGGCTATACGAGCAGTACTTC. Translating it yields CASSRRDRGLYEQYF.

The chain combines TRBV28 with TRBJ1-4; no definite D call. Germline V gives CDR1 MDHEN, CDR2 SYDVKM. Trimming shortened V by 6 bases and J by 7 bases, and 9 bases separated the two germline ends. This CDR3 comprises 12 residues. CDR3 bases: TGTGCCAGCAGCCTCCCGTCTGAAAAACTGTTTTTT. Encoded protein: CASSLPSEKLFF.

V and J are TRBV6-5 and TRBJ1-1; TRBD1 aligns across 11 bases. After removal of 6 bases from V and 5 bases from J, the junction contained 5 bases not matched to a gene. Per germline, CDR1 MNHEY and CDR2 SVGAGI. This CDR3 comprises 14 residues. The CDR3 DNA reads as TGTGCCAGCAGACGGACAGGGGGCGGGACTGAAGCTTTCTTT. This sequence encodes CASRRTGGGTEAFF.

The V call is TRBV5-4, the J call TRBJ2-7; the match to TRBD1 covers 8 bases. Germline V gives CDR1 SGHNT, CDR2 YYREEE (reference sequence). The CDR3 covers 14 residues. The V segment lost 0 bases and the J segment 2 bases; nucleotides outside the gene matches: 1. CDR3 loop: CASSLGQGPYEQYF. The CDR3 DNA reads TGTGCCAGCAGCTTGGGACAGGGGCCCTACGAGCAGTACTTC.

The chain recombines TRBV11-2 with TRBJ2-7; D is uncertain. The germline CDR1 and CDR2 sequences are SGHAT and FQNNGV. The CDR3 is 14 residues long. V was shortened by 4 bases and J by 5 bases, with 15 bases between the two germline ends. Here the CDR3 reads CASSSPRVGHEQYF. CDR3 coding DNA: TGTGCCAGCAGCTCCCCCCGGGTGGGTCACGAGCAGTACTTC. Full variable domain (missing parts from reference TRBV11-2 and TRBJ2-7): EAGVAQSPRYKIIEKRQSVAFWCNPISGHATLYWYQQILGQGPKLLIQFQNNGVVDDSQLPKDRFSAERLKGVDSTLKIQPAKLEDSAVYLCASSSPRVGHEQYFGPGTRLTVT.

The J gene is TRBJ2-3, the V gene TRBV5-4; TRBD1 aligns across 9 bases. Germline CDR1 SGHNT, CDR2 YYREEE (reference sequence). The CDR3 contains 16 residues. Trimming at V came to 2 bases and at J to 1 base, leaving 5 bases not matched to a gene. Written as DNA, the CDR3 is TGTGCCAGCAGCTTTACGAGGACAGGGGGCACAGATACGCAGTATTTT. It translates to CASSFTRTGGTDTQYF.

This chain links TRBV11-3 with TRBJ2-5; no definite D call. With 5 bases removed from V and 2 bases from J, the gap between germline ends came to 12 bases. The CDR3 covers 14 residues. CDR1 is SGHNT and CDR2 is YENEEA in the germline V gene. This chain's CDR3 is CASSPSPGQETQYF. As DNA, the CDR3 is TGTGCCAGCAGCCCCAGTCCGGGTCAAGAGACCCAGTACTTC.

This clone showed up just a few times. The gene calls are TRBV4-2 and TRBJ1-6; D is uncertain. Germline CDR1 and CDR2: LGHNA and YNFKEQ. The CDR3 consists of 16 residues. The V and J ends lost 0 bases and 0 bases respectively, with 6 bases between them. The CDR3 loop is CASSQDPGSYNSPLHF. The CDR3 DNA follows: TGTGCCAGCAGCCAAGATCCGGGCTCCTATAATTCACCCCTCCACTTT.

The chain carries TRBV7-9 and TRBJ2-3, with 9 bases aligning to TRBD2. The CDR3 runs 16 residues. The germline gives CDR1 SEHNR, CDR2 FQNEAQ (reference sequence). V was clipped by 2 bases and J by 2 bases; unmatched bases: 5. The CDR3 DNA reads as TGTGCCAGCAGCTTACCCCTAGCGGGGATCACAGATACGCAGTATTTT. It yields the protein CASSLPLAGITDTQYF.